This TCR beta chain was identified during a study of T-cell memory formation after mild COVID-19. The length of the CDR3 is 14 residues. Per germline, CDR1 ENHRY and CDR2 SYGVKD. Trimming removed 0 bases from V and 6 bases from J, with 10 bases in between. TCRdb re-derived calls from the 5' RACE reads in MiXCR, one entry per CDR3 protein. Among about 360,000 distinct CDR3 sequences, approximately 15% were seen once, and the ten largest hold around 21%. The table lists this clonotype with many counts. The gene calls are TRBV10-3 and TRBJ2-3; D is ambiguous. Material: PBMCs or a T cell subset sorted from them (not recorded which). The receptor was isolated from a man between 18 and 35 years old who had mild COVID-19 (a few samples of this study predate the infection). Cell type and time point are not known. This CDR3 reads CAISESVPPDTQYF. CDR3 nucleotide sequence: TGTGCCATCAGTGAGTCTGTCCCCCCGGATACGCAGTATTTT.